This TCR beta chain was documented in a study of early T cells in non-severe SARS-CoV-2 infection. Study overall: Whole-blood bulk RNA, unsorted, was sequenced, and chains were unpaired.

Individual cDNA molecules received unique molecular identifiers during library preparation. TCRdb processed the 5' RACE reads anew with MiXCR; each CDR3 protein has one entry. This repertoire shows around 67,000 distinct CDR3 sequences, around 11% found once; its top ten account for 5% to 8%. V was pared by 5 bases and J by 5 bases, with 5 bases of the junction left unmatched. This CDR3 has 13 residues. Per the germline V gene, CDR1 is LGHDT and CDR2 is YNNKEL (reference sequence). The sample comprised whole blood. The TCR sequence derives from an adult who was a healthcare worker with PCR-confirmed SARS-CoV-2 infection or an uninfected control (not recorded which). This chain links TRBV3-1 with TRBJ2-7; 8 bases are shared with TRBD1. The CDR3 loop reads CASSAGGQDEQYF. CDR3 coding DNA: TGTGCCAGCAGCGCAGGGGGCCAGGACGAGCAGTACTTC.